What follows are 30 T cell receptor beta chains derived from one specimen sequenced in a study of follicular helper T cells after annual influenza vaccination. The time point: 2014-2015 season, 7 days after vaccination. This table comes from immunoSEQ multiplex PCR, and its TCRdb copy is limited to in-frame clones, with some not included. The table includes some 15,000 clones, around 85% detected once. The sequenced sample was CXCR5+ CD38- circulating T follicular helper cells from blood, obtained 7 days after influenza vaccination. Regarding subset: circulating Tfh, non-naive CD4+CXCR5+PD-1+ (ICOS+CD38+ or ICOS-CD38-). The receptor source for this set is an adult who received the influenza vaccine.

The chain uses TRBV2 and TRBJ1-6; 12 bases fit TRBD1. The length of the CDR3 is 14 residues. V lost 4 bases, J lost 13 bases, and 5 bases stayed unmatched. CDR1 and CDR2 (germline): SNHLY, FYNNEI. This chain's CDR3 is CASSGGQGARPLHF. The CDR3 region has the DNA TGTGCCAGCAGTGGGGGACAGGGGGCTCGGCCCCTCCACTTT.

The rearrangement uses TRBV6-1 and TRBJ1-2, with no clear D. V lost 1 base, J lost 4 bases, and 10 bases lay in between. The CDR3 sequence is 14 residues long. The V gene's germline CDR1 is MNHNS and CDR2 SASEGT. The DNA for the CDR3 is TGTGCCAGCAGTGAAGGTCAGAGGTTCTATGGCTACACCTTC. Its translation is CASSEGQRFYGYTF.

This chain links TRBV27 with TRBJ2-3; 10 bases fit TRBD1. The junction had 3 bases not matched to a gene; V was cut back by 3 bases and J by 3 bases. The CDR3 is 15 amino acids. Germline V gene sequence: CDR1 MNHEY, CDR2 SMNVEV (reference sequence). Written as DNA, the CDR3 is TGTGCCAGCAGTTTGGGGGACAGGGGAACAGATACGCAGTATTTT. Translating it yields CASSLGDRGTDTQYF.

J is TRBJ1-2 and V is TRBV29-1; 7 nucleotides align to TRBD1. CDR1 and CDR2 from the germline V gene are SQVTM and ANQGSEA. V gave up 6 bases and J gave up 6 bases; unmatched junction bases: 10. The CDR3 is 13 residues long. The CDR3 nucleotides are TGCAGCGTGGACTCGGGGACAGACCATGGCTACACCTTC. It codes for CSVDSGTDHGYTF.

The genes are TRBV2 and TRBJ2-3; possible D gene TRBD2, 5 bases. The V end was cut by 5 bases, the J end by 0 bases, with 15 bases between. Looked up from germline, CDR1 is SNHLY and CDR2 is FYNNEI. The CDR3 runs 16 residues. The CDR3 DNA reads TGTGCCAGCAGTCTAAGCGGAATTTACAGCACAGATACGCAGTATTTT. Translating gives CASSLSGIYSTDTQYF. The full variable domain, in which reference TRBV2 and TRBJ2-3 provide the parts outside the CDR3, is EPEVTQTPSHQVTQMGQEVILRCVPISNHLYFYWYRQILGQKVEFLVSFYNNEISEKSEIFDDQFSVERPDGSNFTLKIRSTKLEDSAMYFCASSLSGIYSTDTQYFGPGTRLTVL.

J is TRBJ2-3 and V is TRBV19; TRBD2 matches at 9 bases. Germline V lookup: CDR1 LNHDA, CDR2 SQIVND (reference sequence). The CDR3 runs 16 residues. V trimming: 3 bases; J trimming: 4 bases; junction bases outside the gene matches: 8. In nucleotides, the CDR3 is TGTGCCAGTAGTATGACGGGCGGGAGGGACGCAGATACGCAGTATTTT. Translated: CASSMTGGRDADTQYF.

Only one count was recorded for this clone. This chain links TRBV5-1 with TRBJ2-2; the D is unclear. The V gene lost 0 bases and the J gene lost 7 bases, with 4 bases spanning the gap. This CDR3 has 12 amino acids. Germline values: CDR1 SGHRS, CDR2 YFSETQ. The DNA for the CDR3 is TGCGCCAGCAGCTTGGCAGGCGGGGAGCTGTTTTTT. Its protein is CASSLAGGELFF.

The gene calls are TRBV14 and TRBJ2-1, with TRBD2 matching 8 bases. The CDR3 is 13 residues long. Trimming at V came to 4 bases and at J to 15 bases, leaving 11 bases not matched to a gene. The germline CDR1 and CDR2 sequences are SGHDN and FVKESK. The CDR3 nucleotides are TGTGCCAGCAGCCTTTCCACCGGGACTAGGCTGTTCTTC. It specifies CASSLSTGTRLFF.

The chain couples TRBV28 to TRBJ1-1; D is unclear. Trimming shortened V by 11 bases and J by 6 bases, and 13 bases separated the two germline ends. CDR1 is MDHEN, CDR2 SYDVKM, per germline. The CDR3 runs to 11 residues. This CDR3 reads CASRGAAEAFF. As DNA, the CDR3 is TGTGCCTCTCGAGGCGCGGCTGAAGCTTTCTTT.

This rearrangement joins TRBV5-5 to TRBJ1-2; a weak D match, TRBD1 (5 bases). With 4 bases removed from V and 3 bases from J, the gap between germline ends came to 16 bases. The CDR3 has 15 residues. Germline V gene data show CDR1 as SGHKS and CDR2 as YYEKEE (reference sequence). CDR3 DNA: TGTGCCAGCAGCGGGACTGAGGGTTTTGACTATGGCTACACCTTC. It encodes CASSGTEGFDYGYTF.

V is TRBV5-1 and J is TRBJ1-2; no clear D gene. V was pared by 2 bases and J by 6 bases, with 14 bases between. The CDR3 spans 14 residues. Looked up from germline, CDR1 is SGHRS and CDR2 is YFSETQ. The CDR3 reads CASSLDRGQDGYTF. The CDR3 coding sequence is TGCGCCAGCAGCTTAGACCGGGGTCAAGATGGCTACACCTTC.

This sequence joins TRBV28 and TRBJ1-1; TRBD1 matches at 7 bases. CDR3 length: 13 residues. Germline V gives CDR1 MDHEN, CDR2 SYDVKM. J gave up 1 base and V 6 bases, and 2 bases lay outside the gene matches. The CDR3 here is CASRGTANTEAFF. The DNA of the CDR3 is TGTGCCAGCAGGGGGACAGCGAACACTGAAGCTTTCTTT.

The chain is built from TRBV6-5 and TRBJ2-3; 7 nucleotides line up with TRBD2. Germline trimming cut 4 bases from V and 0 bases from J; bases unmatched to any gene: 1. Germline-derived CDR1 and CDR2 are MNHEY and SVGAGI. The CDR3 covers 14 residues. CDR3 nucleotide sequence: TGTGCCAGCAGTTTGCGGGAGAGCACAGATACGCAGTATTTT. Protein: CASSLRESTDTQYF.

The chain employs TRBV6-1 and TRBJ1-1, with 9 bases that match TRBD1. The junction had 2 bases not matched to a gene; V was cut back by 5 bases and J by 1 base. This CDR3 spans 14 amino acids. Germline V gene data show CDR1 as MNHNS and CDR2 as SASEGT. CDR3 residues: CASSWTGANTEAFF. In DNA, the CDR3 is TGTGCCAGCAGTTGGACAGGGGCGAACACTGAAGCTTTCTTT.

The V gene is TRBV19, the J gene TRBJ2-1; 9 nucleotides agree with TRBD2. J was trimmed by 6 bases and V by 4 bases; bases with no gene match: 10. Germline CDR1 reads LNHDA; CDR2 reads SQIVND (reference sequence). The CDR3 consists of 16 residues. This chain's CDR3 is CASSRPGGTSRNEQFF. The CDR3 nucleotides read TGTGCCAGTAGTAGGCCAGGAGGGACTAGCCGCAATGAGCAGTTCTTC.

As DNA, the CDR3 is TGCGCCAGCAGCCAAGGGACCGGGACAGGGGCCAACGAGCAGTACTTC. Translated, it gives CASSQGTGTGANEQYF. V gene TRBV4-1 combines with J gene TRBJ2-7; 10 bases align to TRBD1. The CDR3 length is 16 residues. The trim removed 1 base at V and 5 bases at J, leaving 8 bases unmatched. From germline, CDR1 is MGHRA and CDR2 YSYEKL.

The J gene is TRBJ2-5, the V gene TRBV7-9, with 8 bases identical to TRBD2. The CDR3 is made up of 13 amino acids. Germline CDR1 reads SEHNR; CDR2 reads FQNEAQ (reference sequence). V trimming: 8 bases; J trimming: 5 bases; junction bases outside the gene matches: 7. The CDR3 DNA is TGTGCCAGCGCAGGACTAGCCCGGGAGACCCAGTACTTC. Protein: CASAGLARETQYF. The full variable domain, completed using reference TRBV7-9 and TRBJ2-5, is DTGVSQNPRHKITKRGQNVTFRCDPISEHNRLYWYRQTLGQGPEFLTYFQNEAQLEKSRLLSDRFSAERPKGSFSTLEIQRTEQGDSAMYLCASAGLARETQYFGPGTRLLVL.

This rearrangement joins TRBV29-1 to TRBJ2-5, with D possibly being TRBD1 (6 bases). Trimming took 7 bases from V and 2 from J, leaving 14 bases between them. The CDR3 spans 13 residues. Germline assignment: CDR1 SQVTM and CDR2 ANQGSEA. The CDR3 loop reads CSASRDIQETQYF. The CDR3 DNA reads TGCAGCGCCAGCCGGGACATACAAGAGACCCAGTACTTC.

This clone occurred a few times. The genes are TRBV6-1 and TRBJ1-1; 7 nucleotides align to TRBD1. J was trimmed by 0 bases and V by 6 bases; bases with no gene match: 4. Germline V CDR1 and CDR2: MNHNS, SASEGT. This CDR3 has 14 amino acids. The CDR3 sequence: CASREQGMNTEAFF. The CDR3 DNA reads as TGTGCCAGCAGGGAACAGGGGATGAACACTGAAGCTTTCTTT.

J is TRBJ2-2 and V is TRBV30; the match to TRBD1 covers 7 bases. Trimming took 3 bases from V and 5 from J; bases not matched to a gene: 3. From germline, CDR1 is GTSNPN and CDR2 SVGIG (reference sequence). This CDR3 has 13 amino acids. The CDR3 nucleotides are TGTGCCTGGAGAAGGGGGCGGACCGGGGAGCTGTTTTTT. It is translated as CAWRRGRTGELFF.

V is TRBV30 and J is TRBJ2-3; 8 bases align to TRBD2. J gave up 9 bases and V 0 bases, and 14 bases lay outside the gene matches. The CDR3 contains 16 residues. Per the germline V gene, CDR1 is GTSNPN and CDR2 is SVGIG (reference sequence). Written as DNA, the CDR3 is TGTGCCTGGAGTGTACCCTCCACCCAGACTAGCGAAACGCAGTATTTT. Residues: CAWSVPSTQTSETQYF.

The rearrangement links TRBV5-4 to TRBJ2-7, with 8 bases aligning to TRBD1. The CDR3 sequence is 16 residues long. With 4 bases clipped from V and 3 bases from J, the junction kept 12 bases outside the gene matches. Germline V lookup: CDR1 SGHNT, CDR2 YYREEE (reference sequence). CDR3 coding DNA: TGTGCCAGCAGCCCCCGGACCGGACAGGGCGGCTACGAGCAGTACTTC. It yields the protein CASSPRTGQGGYEQYF.

V usage is TRBV28 and J usage is TRBJ2-3, with unresolved D. This CDR3 is built from 15 residues. Germline V lookup: CDR1 MDHEN, CDR2 SYDVKM. V lost 4 bases and J 3 bases, leaving 14 bases between the germline ends. The CDR3 region is CASSYPPGLTDTQYF. DNA of the CDR3: TGTGCCAGCAGTTACCCGCCAGGCTTAACAGATACGCAGTATTTT. The full variable domain, in which reference TRBV28 and TRBJ2-3 provide the parts outside the CDR3, is DVKVTQSSRYLVKRTGEKVFLECVQDMDHENMFWYRQDPGLGLRLIYFSYDVKMKEKGDIPEGYSVSREKKERFSLILESASTNQTSMYLCASSYPPGLTDTQYFGPGTRLTVL.

The gene calls are TRBV9 and TRBJ1-2, with a possible D match to TRBD1 (6 bases). CDR1 is SGDLS, CDR2 YYNGEE, per germline. CDR3 length equals 13 residues. V was shortened by 0 bases and J by 6 bases, with 9 bases between the two germline ends. The CDR3 loop is CASSVEQGNGYTF. Written as DNA, the CDR3 is TGTGCCAGCAGCGTAGAACAGGGAAATGGCTACACCTTC.

A few counts support this clone. The chain has TRBV18 and TRBJ1-1; D gene unclear. This CDR3 is 13 amino acids long. V was trimmed by 2 bases and J by 1 base, leaving 5 bases between them. Germline loops: CDR1 KGHSH, CDR2 LQKENI. CDR3 residues: CASSPERNTEAFF. CDR3 DNA sequence: TGTGCCAGCTCACCAGAGCGGAACACTGAAGCTTTCTTT.

The rearrangement uses TRBV5-1 and TRBJ2-1, with 8 bases aligning to TRBD2. This CDR3 has 15 residues. Germline CDR1 and CDR2: SGHRS and YFSETQ. Trimming took 0 bases from V and 6 from J; bases not matched to a gene: 5. The CDR3 region is CASSLGAGGRNEQFF. The CDR3, as DNA: TGCGCCAGCAGCTTGGGGGCGGGGGGTCGCAATGAGCAGTTCTTC.

V is TRBV6-1 and J is TRBJ2-3; TRBD2 aligns across 11 bases. This CDR3 comprises 17 residues. Per the germline V gene, CDR1 is MNHNS and CDR2 is SASEGT. After removal of 4 bases from V and 0 bases from J, the junction contained 6 bases not matched to a gene. CDR3 amino acids: CASSGASGGPSTDTQYF. The CDR3 DNA reads TGTGCCAGCAGTGGAGCTAGCGGGGGGCCTAGCACAGATACGCAGTATTTT.

The chain links TRBV7-6 to TRBJ2-5; no clear D gene. Germline V CDR1 and CDR2: SGHVS, FNYEAQ. The CDR3 runs 13 residues. V shed 5 bases and J shed 5 bases, with 12 bases lying between them. The CDR3 nucleotides are TGTGCCAGCAGCCCCTCGTATGGCGAGACCCAGTACTTC. The encoded protein is CASSPSYGETQYF.

This clone was observed once. V usage is TRBV5-4 and J usage is TRBJ2-1; 10 positions agree with TRBD2. Germline V gene lookup returns CDR1 SGHNT and CDR2 YYREEE (reference sequence). CDR3 length: 16 amino acids. With 0 bases clipped from V and 4 bases from J, the junction kept 4 bases outside the gene matches. The CDR3 reads CASSLGTSGAYNEQFF. DNA of the CDR3: TGTGCCAGCAGCTTGGGGACTAGCGGAGCTTACAATGAGCAGTTCTTC.

In DNA, the CDR3 is TGTGCCAGCGGTGAAACGGGCGAGCAGTACTTC. It codes for CASGETGEQYF. The rearrangement uses TRBV6-6 and TRBJ2-7; no clear D gene. Trimming removed 8 bases from V and 6 bases from J, with 11 bases in between. CDR3 length equals 11 residues. The germline V gene encodes CDR1 MNHNY and CDR2 SVGAGI (reference sequence).